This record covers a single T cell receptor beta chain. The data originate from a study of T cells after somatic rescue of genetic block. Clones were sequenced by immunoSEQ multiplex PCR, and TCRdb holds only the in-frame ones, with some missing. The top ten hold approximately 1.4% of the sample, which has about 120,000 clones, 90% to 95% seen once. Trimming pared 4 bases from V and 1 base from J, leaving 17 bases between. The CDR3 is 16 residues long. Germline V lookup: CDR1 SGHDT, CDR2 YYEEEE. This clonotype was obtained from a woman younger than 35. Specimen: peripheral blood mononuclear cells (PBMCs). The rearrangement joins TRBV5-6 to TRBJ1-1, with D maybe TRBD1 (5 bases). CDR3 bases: TGTGCCAGCAGCACGACGGGGGAGAGGGCGAACACTGAAGCTTTCTTT. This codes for CASSTTGERANTEAFF.